This entry lists 23 T cell receptor beta chains sequenced from one sample in a study of OX40 agonist ivuxolimab in advanced cancers. Assay used: immunoSEQ multiplex PCR; TCRdb lists only in-frame clones, some missing. The sample yields tens of thousands of clones, under 90% seen once. Sequences were derived from CD4+ or CD8+ T cells sorted from blood, sampled in a trial of the OX40 agonist ivuxolimab. These receptors were taken from an adult with an advanced solid tumor such as melanoma, head and neck, liver or kidney cancer.

The gene calls are TRBV10-3 and TRBJ1-1; D might be TRBD1 (5 bases). The germline V gene has CDR1 ENHRY and CDR2 SYGVKD. The CDR3 has 13 residues. Trimming pared 8 bases from V and 4 bases from J, leaving 14 bases between. The CDR3 sequence: CAIFPGMGTEAFF. The CDR3 DNA reads TGTGCCATCTTTCCAGGGATGGGCACTGAAGCTTTCTTT.

This chain uses TRBV19 with TRBJ2-7; D is perhaps TRBD1 (5 bases). Trimming took off 3 bases at V and 5 bases at J, with 11 bases between the two ends. The CDR3 has 13 amino acids. Germline V lookup: CDR1 LNHDA, CDR2 SQIVND (reference sequence). CDR3 coding DNA: TGTGCCAGTAGTATCGCAGGGTTAAACGAGCAGTACTTC. As protein: CASSIAGLNEQYF.

V is TRBV30 and J is TRBJ1-5; 9 bases are shared with TRBD1. There are 13 residues in the CDR3. CDR1 is GTSNPN and CDR2 is SVGIG in the germline V gene (reference sequence). Losses at the gene ends were 8 bases for V and 7 bases for J; bases not matched to a gene: 9. The CDR3 here is CAGDPGQGQPQHF. CDR3 nucleotide sequence: TGTGCCGGAGATCCGGGACAGGGACAGCCCCAGCATTTT.

Regarding this clone: The same CDR3 can be traced to other DNA sequences in this sample. The chain combines TRBV27 with TRBJ2-1; D gene ambiguous. This CDR3 is built from 11 residues. Germline lookup yields CDR1 MNHEY and CDR2 SMNVEV (reference sequence). Trimming removed 0 bases from V and 6 bases from J, with 0 bases in between. The CDR3 nucleotides read TGTGCCAGCAGTTTATCCAATGAGCAGTTCTTC. The encoded protein is CASSLSNEQFF.

V is TRBV19 and J is TRBJ2-2, with D possibly TRBD2 on 5 matching bases. Germline values: CDR1 LNHDA, CDR2 SQIVND (reference sequence). Trimming pared 2 bases from V and 3 bases from J, leaving 10 bases between. This CDR3 has 15 amino acids. The CDR3 sequence: CASSIRLADTGELFF. In DNA form, the CDR3 reads TGTGCCAGTAGTATACGGCTAGCAGACACCGGGGAGCTGTTTTTT.

The chain employs TRBV11-1 and TRBJ2-3; TRBD2 matches at 12 bases. Per the germline V gene, CDR1 is SGHAT and CDR2 is FQDESV (reference sequence). The CDR3 loop spans 16 amino acids. Trimming took 4 bases from V and 5 from J; bases not matched to a gene: 7. The DNA for the CDR3 is TGTGCCAGCAGCTCCGGGACTAGCGGGTATAGAGATACGCAGTATTTT. Translating gives CASSSGTSGYRDTQYF.

The CDR3 bases are TGCGCCAGCAGCCAAGCTGTGGGGCCCGGTGGGGAGCTGTTTTTT. It translates to CASSQAVGPGGELFF. This chain links TRBV4-1 with TRBJ2-2, with a tentative D call TRBD1 (5 bases). The CDR3 length is 15 residues. The V end was cut by 1 base, the J end by 8 bases, with 14 bases between. Germline-derived CDR1 and CDR2 are MGHRA and YSYEKL.

The genes are TRBV5-1 and TRBJ2-2; D is unclear. The V gene's germline CDR1 is SGHRS and CDR2 YFSETQ. Between the trimmed V and J ends, which lost 5 bases and 6 bases, there was a span of 5 bases. The CDR3 length is 11 residues. Here the CDR3 DNA reads TGCGCCAGCAGAAATCCCGGGGAGCTGTTTTTT. This translates into CASRNPGELFF.

The table lists this clone with a few counts. The CDR3 here is CASSQDLGAGRNYGYTF. In DNA, the CDR3 is TGCGCCAGCAGCCAAGATCTGGGAGCAGGGAGGAACTATGGCTACACCTTC. V gene TRBV4-3 combines with J gene TRBJ1-2, with D possibly being TRBD1 (5 bases). The CDR3 runs 17 residues. Germline V gene sequence: CDR1 LGHNA, CDR2 YSLEER. V was cut by 0 bases and J by 2 bases, with 16 bases left in between.

V gene TRBV6-6 combines with J gene TRBJ2-1; 9 bases map to TRBD1. The V and J ends lost 4 bases and 4 bases, in that order; junction bases with no gene match: 5. This CDR3 region has 15 residues. From germline, CDR1 is MNHNY and CDR2 SVGAGI (reference sequence). This CDR3 is CASSLSGTGYNEQFF. The CDR3 DNA reads TGTGCCAGCAGTTTATCCGGGACAGGGTACAATGAGCAGTTCTTC.

This chain uses TRBV28 with TRBJ2-3; tentative D call: TRBD2 (6 bases). V was cut by 4 bases and J by 2 bases, with 16 bases left in between. Looked up from germline, CDR1 is MDHEN and CDR2 is SYDVKM. The CDR3 spans 16 residues. The CDR3 here is CASSSTGGWITDTQYF. CDR3 nucleotide sequence: TGTGCCAGCAGTTCTACTGGGGGGTGGATCACAGATACGCAGTATTTT.

The chain joins TRBV7-2 to TRBJ2-1, with 9 nucleotides matching TRBD2. Germline V lookup: CDR1 SGHTA, CDR2 FQGNSA. The CDR3 contains 16 residues. The ends lost 4 bases at V and 2 bases at J; junction bases unmatched: 6. This chain's CDR3 is CASSWIAGATYNEQFF. DNA for the CDR3: TGTGCCAGCAGCTGGATAGCGGGAGCGACCTACAATGAGCAGTTCTTC.

This clone was counted a few times. The chain employs TRBV13 and TRBJ2-3, with TRBD2 identical over 10 bases. The V gene's germline CDR1 is PRHDT and CDR2 FYEKMQ (reference sequence). With 1 base clipped from V and 5 bases from J, the junction kept 12 bases outside the gene matches. The CDR3 is 18 amino acids. The CDR3 sequence: CASSLVEREGQDRDTQYF. In nucleotides, the CDR3 is TGTGCCAGCAGCTTAGTAGAGCGGGAGGGCCAGGATAGAGATACGCAGTATTTT.

This chain uses TRBV27 with TRBJ1-4; D uncertain. CDR3 length equals 18 residues. The germline V gene has CDR1 MNHEY and CDR2 SMNVEV (reference sequence). Trimming took 2 bases from V and 0 from J, leaving 16 bases between them. CDR3 residues: CASSLNLPGRPTNEKLFF. Written as DNA, the CDR3 is TGTGCCAGCAGTTTAAATTTGCCCGGGCGGCCAACTAATGAAAAACTGTTTTTT. Drawing the rest from reference TRBV27 and TRBJ1-4, the complete variable domain is EAQVTQNPRYLITVTGKKLTVTCSQNMNHEYMSWYRQDPGLGLRQIYYSMNVEVTDKGDVPEGYKVSRKEKRNFPLILESPSPNQTSLYFCASSLNLPGRPTNEKLFFGSGTQLSVL.

The chain combines TRBV7-8 with TRBJ1-6, with 8 bases lining up with TRBD1. The V segment lost 1 base and the J segment 8 bases; nucleotides outside the gene matches: 4. CDR1 and CDR2 (germline): SGHVS, FQNEAQ. The CDR3 covers 15 residues. DNA of the CDR3: TGTGCCAGCAGCTTAGGGCAGGGGGCGTATTCACCCCTCCACTTT. It translates to CASSLGQGAYSPLHF.

The chain joins TRBV6-5 to TRBJ2-7; 8 nucleotides agree with TRBD2. This CDR3 region has 15 residues. The junction had 11 bases not matched to a gene; V was cut back by 5 bases and J by 5 bases. Germline-derived CDR1 and CDR2 are MNHEY and SVGAGI. The CDR3 protein is CASSPRGGKSDEQYF. DNA of the CDR3: TGTGCCAGCAGTCCTCGGGGGGGCAAGTCAGACGAGCAGTACTTC.

The chain couples TRBV30 to TRBJ2-2; D gene unclear. The CDR3 covers 12 residues. The ends were cut back, 0 bases at V and 8 bases at J, with 7 bases in the middle. Germline V gene data show CDR1 as GTSNPN and CDR2 as SVGIG (reference sequence). The CDR3 DNA sequence: TGTGCCTGGAGTGTAGGGCCTGGGGAGCTGTTTTTT. Its protein product is CAWSVGPGELFF.

This clone was found many times. The chain has TRBV28 and TRBJ1-2, with no clear D. CDR3 length equals 12 residues. Trimming stripped 3 bases from V and 4 bases from J, with 6 bases between. The germline CDR1 and CDR2 sequences are MDHEN and SYDVKM. The CDR3 spells CASSLPGYGYTF. The CDR3 DNA sequence: TGTGCCAGCAGTTTGCCAGGCTATGGCTACACCTTC.

The V and J genes are TRBV27 and TRBJ2-7; perhaps TRBD2 as D (6 bases). Trimming stripped 2 bases from V and 0 bases from J, with 8 bases between. The length of the CDR3 is 14 residues. CDR1 MNHEY and CDR2 SMNVEV come from the germline V gene (reference sequence). In DNA, the CDR3 is TGTGCCAGCAGTTTAGGAGGGCCCTCCTACGAGCAGTACTTC. Its protein product is CASSLGGPSYEQYF.

The chain employs TRBV21-1 and TRBJ2-3; the listed D gene, TRBD2, was not tested against the DNA. TRBV21-1 is assigned pseudogene status. The CDR3 covers 14 residues. This CDR3 is CASWEGGEADTQYF. DNA for the CDR3: TGTGCCAGCTGGGAGGGGGGTGAGGCTGATACGCAGTATTTT.

This clone was detected a few times. The gene calls are TRBV4-1 and TRBJ1-6; no clear D. The CDR3 runs to 14 residues. CDR1 is MGHRA, CDR2 YSYEKL, per germline. V lost 0 bases, J lost 7 bases, and 7 bases lay in between. CDR3 in amino acids: CASSQDWQNSPLHF. The CDR3 DNA reads TGCGCCAGCAGCCAAGATTGGCAGAATTCACCCCTCCACTTT.

The V call is TRBV7-9, the J call TRBJ2-1; 7 bases map to TRBD1. Per germline, CDR1 SEHNR and CDR2 FQNEAQ (reference sequence). J lost 5 bases, V lost 1 base, and 14 bases had no gene match. The CDR3 is 18 amino acids. The CDR3 region has the DNA TGTGCCAGCAGCTTAGTCTGGTCGAAACAGGGGCCCGACAATGAGCAGTTCTTC. This codes for CASSLVWSKQGPDNEQFF.

This rearrangement joins TRBV7-6 to TRBJ2-7, with 7 bases fitting TRBD1. This CDR3 has 14 amino acids. V was clipped by 1 base and J by 6 bases; unmatched bases: 6. Germline CDR1 is SGHVS and CDR2 is FNYEAQ. The DNA for the CDR3 is TGTGCCAGCAGCTTAGAAACAGGGGTTCCCGAGCAGTACTTC. This gives the protein CASSLETGVPEQYF.